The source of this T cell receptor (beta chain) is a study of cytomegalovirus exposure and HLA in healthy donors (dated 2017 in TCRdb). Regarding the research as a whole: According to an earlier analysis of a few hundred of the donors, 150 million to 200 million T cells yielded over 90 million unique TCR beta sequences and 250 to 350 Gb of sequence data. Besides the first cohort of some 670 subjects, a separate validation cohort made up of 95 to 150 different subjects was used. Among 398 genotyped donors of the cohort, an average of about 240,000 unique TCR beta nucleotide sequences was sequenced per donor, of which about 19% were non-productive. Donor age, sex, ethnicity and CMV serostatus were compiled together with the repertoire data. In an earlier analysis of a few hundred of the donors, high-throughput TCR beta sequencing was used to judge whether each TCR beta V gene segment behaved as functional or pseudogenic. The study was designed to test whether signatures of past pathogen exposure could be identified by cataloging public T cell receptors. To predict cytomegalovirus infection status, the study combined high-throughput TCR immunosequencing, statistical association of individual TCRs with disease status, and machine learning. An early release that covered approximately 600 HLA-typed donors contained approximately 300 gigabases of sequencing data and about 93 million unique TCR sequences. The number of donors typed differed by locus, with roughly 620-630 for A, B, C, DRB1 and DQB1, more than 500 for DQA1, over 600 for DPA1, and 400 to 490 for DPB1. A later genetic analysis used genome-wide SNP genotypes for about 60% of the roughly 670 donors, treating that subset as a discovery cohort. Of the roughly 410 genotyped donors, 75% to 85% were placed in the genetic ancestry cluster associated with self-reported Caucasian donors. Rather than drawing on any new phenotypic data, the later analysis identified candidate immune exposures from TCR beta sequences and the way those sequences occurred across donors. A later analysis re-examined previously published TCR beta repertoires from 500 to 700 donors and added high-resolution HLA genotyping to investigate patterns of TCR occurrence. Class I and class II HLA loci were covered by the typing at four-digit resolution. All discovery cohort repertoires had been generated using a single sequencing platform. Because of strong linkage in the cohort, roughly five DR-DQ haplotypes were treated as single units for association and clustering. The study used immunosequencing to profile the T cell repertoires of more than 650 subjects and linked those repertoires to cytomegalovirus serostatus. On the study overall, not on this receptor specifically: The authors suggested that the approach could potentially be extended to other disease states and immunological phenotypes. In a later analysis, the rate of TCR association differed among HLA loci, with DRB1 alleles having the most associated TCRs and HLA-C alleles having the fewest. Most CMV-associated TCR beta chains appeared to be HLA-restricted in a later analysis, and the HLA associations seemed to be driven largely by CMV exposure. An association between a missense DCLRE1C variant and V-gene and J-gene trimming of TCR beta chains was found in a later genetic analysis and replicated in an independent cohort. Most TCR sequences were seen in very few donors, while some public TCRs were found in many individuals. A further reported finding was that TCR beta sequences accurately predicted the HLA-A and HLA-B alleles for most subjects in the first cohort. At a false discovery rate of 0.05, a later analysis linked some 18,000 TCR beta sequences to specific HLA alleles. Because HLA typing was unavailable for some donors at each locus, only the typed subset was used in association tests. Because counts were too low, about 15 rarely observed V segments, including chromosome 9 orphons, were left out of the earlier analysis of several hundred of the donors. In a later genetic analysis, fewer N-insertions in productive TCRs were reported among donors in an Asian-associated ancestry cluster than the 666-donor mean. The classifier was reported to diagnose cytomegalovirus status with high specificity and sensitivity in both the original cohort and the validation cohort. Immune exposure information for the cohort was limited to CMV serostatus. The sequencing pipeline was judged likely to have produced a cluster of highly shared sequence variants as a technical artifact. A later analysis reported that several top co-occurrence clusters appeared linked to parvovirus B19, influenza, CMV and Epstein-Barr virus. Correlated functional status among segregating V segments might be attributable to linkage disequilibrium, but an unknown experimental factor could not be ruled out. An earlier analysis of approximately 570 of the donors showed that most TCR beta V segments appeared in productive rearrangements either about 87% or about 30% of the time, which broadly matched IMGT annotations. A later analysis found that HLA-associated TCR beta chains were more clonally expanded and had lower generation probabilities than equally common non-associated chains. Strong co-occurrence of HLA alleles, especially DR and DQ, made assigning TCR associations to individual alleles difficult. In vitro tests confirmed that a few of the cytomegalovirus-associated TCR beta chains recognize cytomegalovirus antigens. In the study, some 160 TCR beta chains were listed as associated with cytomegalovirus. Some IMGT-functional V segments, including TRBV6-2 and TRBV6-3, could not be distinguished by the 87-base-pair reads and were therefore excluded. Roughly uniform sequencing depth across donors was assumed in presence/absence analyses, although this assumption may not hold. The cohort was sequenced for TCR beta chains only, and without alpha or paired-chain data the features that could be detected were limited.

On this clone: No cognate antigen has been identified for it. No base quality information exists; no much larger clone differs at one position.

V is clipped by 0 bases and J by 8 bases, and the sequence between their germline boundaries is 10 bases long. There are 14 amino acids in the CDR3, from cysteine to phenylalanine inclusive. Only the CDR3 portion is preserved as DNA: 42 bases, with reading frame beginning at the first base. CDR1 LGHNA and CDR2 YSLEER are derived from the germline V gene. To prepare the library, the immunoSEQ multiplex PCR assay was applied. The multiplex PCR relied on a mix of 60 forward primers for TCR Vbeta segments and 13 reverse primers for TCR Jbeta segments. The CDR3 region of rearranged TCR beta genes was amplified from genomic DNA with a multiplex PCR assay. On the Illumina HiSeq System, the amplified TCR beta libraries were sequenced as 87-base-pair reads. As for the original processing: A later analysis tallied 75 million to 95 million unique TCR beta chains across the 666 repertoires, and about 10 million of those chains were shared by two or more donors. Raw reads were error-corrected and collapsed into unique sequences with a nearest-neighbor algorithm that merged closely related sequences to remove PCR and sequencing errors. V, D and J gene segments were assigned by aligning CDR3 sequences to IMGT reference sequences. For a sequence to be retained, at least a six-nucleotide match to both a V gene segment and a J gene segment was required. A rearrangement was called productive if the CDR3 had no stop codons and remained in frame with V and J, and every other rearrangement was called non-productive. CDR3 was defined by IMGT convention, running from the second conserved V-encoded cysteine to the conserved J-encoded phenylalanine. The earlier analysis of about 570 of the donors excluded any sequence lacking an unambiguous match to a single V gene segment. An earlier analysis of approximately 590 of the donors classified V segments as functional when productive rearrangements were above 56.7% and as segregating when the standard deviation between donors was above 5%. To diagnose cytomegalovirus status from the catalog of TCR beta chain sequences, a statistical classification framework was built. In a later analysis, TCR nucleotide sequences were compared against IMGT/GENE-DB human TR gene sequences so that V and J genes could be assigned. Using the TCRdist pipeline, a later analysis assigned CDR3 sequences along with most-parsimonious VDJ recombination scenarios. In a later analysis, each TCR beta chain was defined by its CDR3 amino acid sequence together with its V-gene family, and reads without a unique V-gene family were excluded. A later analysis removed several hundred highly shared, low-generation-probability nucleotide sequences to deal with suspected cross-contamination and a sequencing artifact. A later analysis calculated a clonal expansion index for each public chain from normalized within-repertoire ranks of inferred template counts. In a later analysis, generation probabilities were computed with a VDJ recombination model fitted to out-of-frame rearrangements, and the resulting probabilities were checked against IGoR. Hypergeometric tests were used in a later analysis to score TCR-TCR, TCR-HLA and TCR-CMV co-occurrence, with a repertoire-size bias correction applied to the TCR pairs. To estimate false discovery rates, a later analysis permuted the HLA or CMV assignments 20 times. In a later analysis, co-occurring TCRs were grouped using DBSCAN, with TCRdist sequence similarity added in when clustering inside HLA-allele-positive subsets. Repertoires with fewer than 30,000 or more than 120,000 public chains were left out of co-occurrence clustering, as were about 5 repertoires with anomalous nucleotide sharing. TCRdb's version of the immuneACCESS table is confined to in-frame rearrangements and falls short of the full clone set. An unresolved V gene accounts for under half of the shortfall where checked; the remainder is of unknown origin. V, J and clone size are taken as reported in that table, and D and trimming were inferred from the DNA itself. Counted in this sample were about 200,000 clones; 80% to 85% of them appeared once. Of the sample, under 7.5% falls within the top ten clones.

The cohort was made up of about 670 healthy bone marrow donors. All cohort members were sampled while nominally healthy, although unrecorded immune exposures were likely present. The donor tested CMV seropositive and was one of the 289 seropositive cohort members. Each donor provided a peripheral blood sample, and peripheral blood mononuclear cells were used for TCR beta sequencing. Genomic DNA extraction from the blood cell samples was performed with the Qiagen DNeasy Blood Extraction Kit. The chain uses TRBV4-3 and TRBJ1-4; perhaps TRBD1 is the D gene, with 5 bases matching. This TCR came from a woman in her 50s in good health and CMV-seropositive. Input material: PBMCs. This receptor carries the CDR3 CASSQDLRGEKLFF. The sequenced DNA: TGCGCCAGCAGCCAAGATCTTAGGGGAGAAAAACTGTTTTTT.